This T cell receptor beta chain was found in a study of OX40 agonist ivuxolimab in advanced cancers. Study as a whole: Patient treatment consisted of intravenous ivuxolimab administration every 2 weeks at 0.01 to 10 mg/kg. At just under 85% male, the cohort had a mean age of approximately 60 years, ranging from 23 to 79. The study's findings and limits: Clonal expansion was seen in CD4+ and CD8+ blood T cells by week 6 at 0.1 to 3.0 mg/kg.

Blood sampling took place at baseline, cycle 4 day 1, and cycle 7 day 1. Using immunoSEQ multiplex PCR, the repertoire was profiled, and TCRdb retains in-frame clones only, with some absent. Found here are 65,000 to 85,000 clones, around 81% of them singletons; the top ten hold around 1.8%. This CDR3 is 11 amino acids long. V lost 0 bases and J 6 bases, leaving 2 bases between the germline ends. CDR1 SGHRS and CDR2 YFSETQ come from the germline V gene. This clone has just one count. The target antigen is unknown. The chain recombines TRBV5-1 with TRBJ2-3, with unresolved D. Sample: CD4+ or CD8+ T cells sorted from blood, taken in a trial of the OX40 agonist ivuxolimab. The clonotype originates from an adult with an advanced solid tumor such as melanoma, head and neck, liver or kidney cancer. The CDR3 nucleotides are TGCGCCAGCAGCTTGGATGATACGCAGTATTTT. As protein: CASSLDDTQYF.